Below are 18 T cell receptor beta chains sequenced from a single sample in a study of early T cells in non-severe SARS-CoV-2 infection. MiXCR, applied by TCRdb to the 5' RACE reads, yields one record per CDR3 protein. The sample carries 45,000 or so distinct CDR3 sequences, about 25% recorded once. This sample comprised whole blood, obtained at baseline. These receptors were obtained from an adult who was a healthcare worker with PCR-confirmed SARS-CoV-2 infection or an uninfected control (not recorded which).

This clonotype was observed a handful of times. The chain has TRBV6-5 and TRBJ2-1; TRBD1 aligns across 7 bases. After removal of 0 bases from V and 9 bases from J, the junction contained 11 bases not matched to a gene. Germline CDR1 MNHEY, CDR2 SVGAGI. The CDR3 runs 16 residues. This chain's CDR3 is CASSYSGTDLLAEQFF. The CDR3 bases are TGTGCCAGCAGTTACTCGGGGACAGACCTTTTGGCTGAGCAGTTCTTC.

The V and J genes are TRBV5-5 and TRBJ1-1; no clear D gene. V dropped 3 bases and J dropped 3 bases, with 6 bases sitting between them. The CDR3 extends over 12 amino acids. CDR1 is SGHKS, CDR2 YYEKEE, per germline (reference sequence). The CDR3 here is CASSSRHTEAFF. The CDR3 nucleotides are TGTGCCAGCAGCTCCCGACACACTGAAGCTTTCTTT.

In this sample, this clonotype turned up a few times. V usage is TRBV19 and J usage is TRBJ2-1; 7 nucleotides agree with TRBD1. V trimming: 6 bases; J trimming: 6 bases; junction bases outside the gene matches: 11. Germline assignment: CDR1 LNHDA and CDR2 SQIVND (reference sequence). CDR3 size: 15 residues. CDR3 amino acids: CASSRTGRGGNEQFF. The CDR3 nucleotides read TGTGCCAGTAGCAGGACAGGAAGAGGGGGCAATGAGCAGTTCTTC.

The rearrangement uses TRBV3-1 and TRBJ2-2; possible D gene TRBD2, 5 bases. Trimming shortened V by 6 bases and J by 4 bases, and 18 bases separated the two germline ends. Germline V gene data show CDR1 as LGHDT and CDR2 as YNNKEL (reference sequence). The CDR3 consists of 16 residues. Written as DNA, the CDR3 is TGTGCCAGCAGGAAGGAGGCGCTAGCCGGCACCGGGGAGCTGTTTTTT. The encoded protein is CASRKEALAGTGELFF.

The chain is built from TRBV11-2 and TRBJ1-5; unclear D gene. Germline CDR1 SGHAT, CDR2 FQNNGV. Trimming left V 2 bases short and J 4 bases short, with 9 bases between. The CDR3 is 14 amino acids. The CDR3: CASSLSWGNQPQHF. The DNA for the CDR3 is TGTGCCAGCAGCTTATCGTGGGGAAATCAGCCCCAGCATTTT.

V and J are TRBV12-3 or TRBV12-4 and TRBJ2-7; D gene ambiguous. The CDR3 is 12 amino acids. V lost 6 bases and J lost 6, with 12 bases in between. The CDR3 sequence: CASSYGLLEQYF. CDR3 DNA sequence: TGTGCCAGCAGCTACGGCCTTCTCGAGCAGTACTTC.

This clonotype was found a few times. This sequence joins TRBV4-2 and TRBJ1-1; maybe TRBD1 (5 bases). V lost 4 bases and J lost 1, with 16 bases in between. CDR1 is LGHNA and CDR2 is YNFKEQ in the germline V gene. The CDR3 spans 16 residues. CDR3 loop: CASSPFEGTENTEAFF. CDR3 nucleotides: TGTGCCAGCAGCCCCTTCGAAGGGACCGAGAACACTGAAGCTTTCTTT.

The chain is built from TRBV4-3 and TRBJ1-5, with no clear D. V dropped 2 bases and J dropped 0 bases, with 2 bases sitting between them. Germline values: CDR1 LGHNA, CDR2 YSLEER. The CDR3 loop spans 13 amino acids. DNA of the CDR3: TGCGCCAGCAGCCAAACTAGCAATCAGCCCCAGCATTTT. Encoded protein: CASSQTSNQPQHF.

This clonotype was observed a handful of times. J is TRBJ2-5 and V is TRBV3-1, with a tentative D call TRBD1 (6 bases). The germline V gene has CDR1 LGHDT and CDR2 YNNKEL (reference sequence). The CDR3 sequence is 14 residues long. Trimming left V 7 bases short and J 1 base short, with 13 bases between. CDR3 residues: CASNTGQPQETQYF. The CDR3 DNA follows: TGTGCCAGCAACACCGGACAGCCCCAAGAGACCCAGTACTTC.

V is TRBV5-4 and J is TRBJ1-6; a possible D gene is TRBD1 (6 bases). Germline-derived CDR1 and CDR2 are SGHNT and YYREEE (reference sequence). The CDR3 covers 13 residues. The V and J ends lost 4 bases and 13 bases respectively, with 15 bases between them. In DNA, the CDR3 is TGTGCCAGCAGCGGTACCACAGGGAGGCCCCTCCACTTT. Its translation: CASSGTTGRPLHF.

The rearrangement joins TRBV7-8 to TRBJ1-6; no definite D call. V was cut by 1 base and J by 10 bases, with 8 bases left in between. The CDR3 consists of 13 residues. Germline V lookup: CDR1 SGHVS, CDR2 FQNEAQ. The CDR3 protein is CASSLDQGSPLHF. The CDR3 bases are TGTGCCAGCAGCTTAGATCAAGGCTCACCCCTCCACTTT.

The J gene is TRBJ2-7, the V gene TRBV12-3 or TRBV12-4, with 8 bases lining up with TRBD2. V was pared by 6 bases and J by 6 bases, with 4 bases of the junction left unmatched. CDR3 size: 12 residues. In DNA, the CDR3 is TGTGCCAGCAGCCACCGGGGGGGCGAGCAGTACTTC. Translation gives CASSHRGGEQYF.

CDR3 region: CASSLTGTGNTGELFF. CDR3 DNA sequence: TGCGCCAGCAGCTTAACCGGGACAGGGAACACCGGGGAGCTGTTTTTT. The rearrangement uses TRBV5-1 and TRBJ2-2; 8 bases are a match to TRBD1. The CDR3 consists of 16 residues. The trim removed 2 bases at V and 1 base at J, leaving 4 bases unmatched. Germline CDR1 and CDR2: SGHRS and YFSETQ.

CDR3 sequence: CATSEGGVEQFF. CDR3 nucleotides: TGTGCCACCAGCGAAGGGGGCGTTGAGCAGTTCTTC. The chain joins TRBV24-1 to TRBJ2-1; 7 bases align to TRBD1. This CDR3 region has 12 residues. Per the germline V gene, CDR1 is KGHDR and CDR2 is SFDVKD. Losses at the gene ends were 7 bases for V and 9 bases for J; bases not matched to a gene: 5.

The chain combines TRBV6-2 or TRBV6-3 with TRBJ1-5; possibly TRBD1 for D (5 bases). Trimming shortened V by 2 bases and J by 2 bases, and 13 bases separated the two germline ends. Germline V CDR1 and CDR2: MNHEY, SVGEGT. This CDR3 comprises 16 residues. Here the CDR3 reads CASSYRGPGGNQPQHF. CDR3 nucleotides: TGTGCCAGCAGTTACAGAGGACCGGGGGGCAATCAGCCCCAGCATTTT.

This clonotype has more than one count but fewer than ten. J is TRBJ2-1 and V is TRBV20-1; D ambiguous. The V end lost 3 bases, the J end lost 12 bases, and 3 bases lay between the germline ends. This CDR3 comprises 8 residues. Germline lookup yields CDR1 DFQATT and CDR2 SNEGSKA (reference sequence). In DNA, the CDR3 is TGCAGTGCTAGGGGGCAGTTCTTC. Translation: CSARGQFF.

This clonotype has only one observation. This chain joins TRBV9 and TRBJ2-3; 13 nucleotides agree with TRBD2. V shed 1 base and J 4 bases; nucleotides not matched to a gene: 6. The CDR3 length is 17 residues. Germline V CDR1 and CDR2: SGDLS, YYNGEE. CDR3 nucleotide sequence: TGTGCCAGCAGCGTAAGCTCTGGACTAGCGGGGGCAGATACGCAGTATTTT. It encodes CASSVSSGLAGADTQYF.

The rearrangement joins TRBV5-6 to TRBJ2-7; no clear D gene. The CDR3 has 14 amino acids. V lost 3 bases and J 0 bases, leaving 10 bases between the germline ends. From germline, CDR1 is SGHDT and CDR2 YYEEEE. Here the CDR3 reads CASSSDGYSYEQYF. The CDR3 DNA sequence: TGTGCCAGCAGCTCGGACGGCTACTCCTACGAGCAGTACTTC.